The 32 T cell receptor beta chains reported below all come from one sample, sequenced in a study of cytomegalovirus exposure and HLA in healthy donors (dated by TCRdb to the late 2010s). Libraries were built with the immunoSEQ multiplex PCR assay. The multiplex PCR relied on a mix of 60 forward primers for TCR Vbeta segments and 13 reverse primers for TCR Jbeta segments. Drawn from immuneACCESS, this table holds only the in-frame rearrangements with V and J called that TCRdb kept. Clones are partly lost; checked studies trace under half to an unresolved V gene and leave the rest unexplained. Within this sample are about 150,000 clones, with roughly 80% of them counted one time only. The ten largest clones capture around 3.6% of the sample. The specimen sequenced was PBMCs. The receptors come from a woman aged 40 to 50 in good health and CMV-seronegative.

The chain combines TRBV20-1 with TRBJ2-1, with D uncertain. CDR1 DFQATT and CDR2 SNEGSKA come from the germline V gene (reference sequence). V dropped 3 bases and J dropped 9 bases, with 6 bases sitting between them. This CDR3 contains 10 residues. In DNA, the CDR3 is TGCAGTGCTAGGTACTCTGAGCAGTTCTTC. Encoded protein: CSARYSEQFF.

The gene calls are TRBV27 and TRBJ1-2, with D possibly TRBD1 on 5 matching bases. V lost 3 bases, J lost 8 bases, and 19 bases lay in between. Looked up from germline, CDR1 is MNHEY and CDR2 is SMNVEV (reference sequence). The CDR3 loop spans 15 amino acids. In nucleotides, the CDR3 is TGTGCCAGCAGTTTCGTTGGGCAGGGTGAAGACGGCTACACCTTC. The encoded protein is CASSFVGQGEDGYTF.

The V and J genes are TRBV13 and TRBJ1-1, with 10 bases that match TRBD1. V trimming: 0 bases; J trimming: 8 bases; junction bases outside the gene matches: 9. The germline V gene encodes CDR1 PRHDT and CDR2 FYEKMQ (reference sequence). This CDR3 comprises 16 residues. The CDR3 here is CASSLGMGQGRGEAFF. In nucleotides, the CDR3 is TGTGCCAGCAGCTTAGGTATGGGACAGGGGCGCGGCGAAGCTTTCTTT.

A few counts support this clone. The V call is TRBV7-2, the J call TRBJ1-5; 9 bases agree with TRBD1. Looked up from germline, CDR1 is SGHTA and CDR2 is FQGNSA. The junction had 8 bases not matched to a gene; V was cut back by 3 bases and J by 5 bases. The CDR3 sequence is 16 residues long. CDR3 sequence: CASSFMRGQGHQPQHF. Here the CDR3 DNA reads TGTGCCAGCAGCTTTATGAGGGGACAGGGTCATCAGCCCCAGCATTTT.

The chain recombines TRBV23-1 with TRBJ1-5; 8 bases match TRBD1. TRBV23-1 is an open reading frame, and its role is uncertain. The CDR3 is made up of 16 amino acids. The ends lost 1 base at V and 7 bases at J; junction bases unmatched: 9. CDR3 sequence (DNA): TGCGCCAGCAGTCAATGGACAGGGAAGGGAGAACAGCCCCAGCATTTT. Its translation: CASSQWTGKGEQPQHF.

This clone was found once. The V call is TRBV10-2, the J call TRBJ1-5; the D is unclear. V was trimmed by 2 bases and J by 0 bases, leaving 11 bases between them. This CDR3 spans 16 amino acids. The germline V gene has CDR1 WSHSY and CDR2 SAAADI. CDR3 nucleotide sequence: TGCGCCAGCAGTGAGGGCGGGATGCCTAGCAATCAGCCCCAGCATTTT. This sequence encodes CASSEGGMPSNQPQHF.

The chain combines TRBV6-5 with TRBJ1-4, with a possible D match to TRBD1 (6 bases). V lost 2 bases and J lost 7, with 14 bases in between. The CDR3 totals 15 residues. The germline CDR1 and CDR2 sequences are MNHEY and SVGAGI. The CDR3 sequence is CASSYRGGVGEKLFF. The CDR3 DNA is TGTGCCAGCAGTTACAGGGGGGGGGTGGGTGAAAAACTGTTTTTT.

The chain couples TRBV11-3 to TRBJ2-3, with a possible D match to TRBD1 (5 bases). The CDR3 contains 14 residues. Germline CDR1 SGHNT, CDR2 YENEEA. The V end was cut by 2 bases, the J end by 6 bases, with 12 bases between. CDR3 DNA: TGTGCCAGCAGCTTACGGCAGGGTGGCGATACGCAGTATTTT. This codes for CASSLRQGGDTQYF.

The V call is TRBV25-1, the J call TRBJ1-1; 9 bases are a match to TRBD1. The germline V gene encodes CDR1 MGHDK and CDR2 SYGVNS. This CDR3 is built from 14 residues. Germline trimming cut 4 bases from V and 3 bases from J; bases unmatched to any gene: 3. DNA of the CDR3: TGTGCCAGCAGTGCGGGGGACAGGGACACTGAAGCTTTCTTT. It translates to CASSAGDRDTEAFF.

The chain employs TRBV11-2 and TRBJ2-5; TRBD2 matches 11 bases. This CDR3 region has 16 residues. Germline CDR1 reads SGHAT; CDR2 reads FQNNGV. V dropped 5 bases and J dropped 2; count of bases not matched to a gene: 7. In nucleotides, the CDR3 is TGTGCCAGCAGCCCAGGGGTAGCGGGGGGGCAAGAGACCCAGTACTTC. Translated: CASSPGVAGGQETQYF.

V gene TRBV5-1 combines with J gene TRBJ2-3; 8 bases line up with TRBD2. CDR1 is SGHRS and CDR2 is YFSETQ in the germline V gene. This CDR3 is 15 amino acids long. V dropped 0 bases and J dropped 2; count of bases not matched to a gene: 2. The CDR3 region has the DNA TGCGCCAGCAGCTTGGGGACTAGCTTCACAGATACGCAGTATTTT. It yields the protein CASSLGTSFTDTQYF.

The V and J genes are TRBV5-1 and TRBJ1-4; no definite D call. CDR1 is SGHRS and CDR2 is YFSETQ in the germline V gene. This CDR3 has 13 amino acids. V was shortened by 7 bases and J by 4 bases, with 11 bases between the two germline ends. CDR3 in DNA: TGCGCCAGCGGTCTCGGGGTTAATGAAAAACTGTTTTTT. Translating gives CASGLGVNEKLFF.

This chain connects TRBV18 to TRBJ2-7; 8 bases fit TRBD1. V was pared by 0 bases and J by 2 bases, with 3 bases of the junction left unmatched. CDR3 length equals 15 residues. Per germline, CDR1 KGHSH and CDR2 LQKENI. The CDR3 sequence: CASSPPSRGPYEQYF. CDR3 DNA sequence: TGTGCCAGCTCACCACCGTCCAGGGGGCCCTACGAGCAGTACTTC.

The V and J genes are TRBV5-1 and TRBJ1-2, with D unresolved. V was clipped by 0 bases and J by 5 bases, with 11 bases between them. This CDR3 contains 14 residues. Per the germline V gene, CDR1 is SGHRS and CDR2 is YFSETQ. The CDR3 coding sequence is TGCGCCAGCAGCTTGGGTGTTCCCTCTTATGGCTACACCTTC. Translation: CASSLGVPSYGYTF.

DNA for the CDR3: TGTGCCAGTAGTCTCACAGGGGTGGGAACTGAAGCTTTCTTT. It codes for CASSLTGVGTEAFF. The chain links TRBV19 to TRBJ1-1, with TRBD1 matching 7 bases. This CDR3 comprises 14 residues. Trimming at V came to 5 bases and at J to 5 bases, leaving 8 bases not matched to a gene. CDR1 is LNHDA and CDR2 is SQIVND in the germline V gene (reference sequence).

The J gene is TRBJ1-5, the V gene TRBV7-9; weak D call: TRBD1 (6 bases). The CDR3 is made up of 14 amino acids. V shed 5 bases and J shed 5 bases, with 13 bases lying between them. CDR1 and CDR2 from the germline V gene are SEHNR and FQNEAQ (reference sequence). This CDR3 reads CASSVTQGDQPQHF. DNA for the CDR3: TGTGCCAGCAGCGTAACACAGGGAGATCAGCCCCAGCATTTT.

The V gene is TRBV5-6, the J gene TRBJ1-4; TRBD1 agrees at 7 bases. Germline-derived CDR1 and CDR2 are SGHDT and YYEEEE. With V trimmed by 1 base and J by 7 bases, 4 bases remained unmatched. This CDR3 has 14 amino acids. The CDR3 reads CASSLRTGGEKLFF. The DNA of the CDR3 is TGTGCCAGCAGCTTGAGGACAGGAGGTGAAAAACTGTTTTTT.

The V and J genes are TRBV27 and TRBJ2-7; 7 nucleotides align to TRBD2. CDR3 size: 14 residues. CDR1 is MNHEY, CDR2 SMNVEV, per germline (reference sequence). After removal of 6 bases from V and 3 bases from J, the junction contained 8 bases not matched to a gene. The CDR3 DNA is TGTGCCAGCAGACCCTCGGGGGGTTACTACGAGCAGTACTTC. Protein: CASRPSGGYYEQYF.

The gene calls are TRBV6-4 and TRBJ1-2; a weak D match, TRBD1 (6 bases). The CDR3 extends over 14 amino acids. Trimming removed 5 bases at V and 4 bases at J, with 14 bases between. In germline, CDR1 is MRHNA, CDR2 SNTAGT. Here the CDR3 reads CASSPGHRGYGYTF. CDR3 coding DNA: TGTGCCAGCAGTCCGGGACACCGTGGCTATGGCTACACCTTC.

This clone was found a few times. This rearrangement joins TRBV7-9 to TRBJ2-1, with 10 bases fitting TRBD2. Germline lookup yields CDR1 SEHNR and CDR2 FQNEAQ (reference sequence). The CDR3 is 16 amino acids. V shed 5 bases and J 3 bases; nucleotides not matched to a gene: 7. CDR3 sequence: CASSHSGGRVYNEQFF. As DNA, the CDR3 is TGTGCCAGCAGCCATAGCGGGGGGCGTGTCTACAATGAGCAGTTCTTC. The whole variable domain, remainder taken from reference TRBV7-9 and TRBJ2-1, is DTGVSQNPRHKITKRGQNVTFRCDPISEHNRLYWYRQTLGQGPEFLTYFQNEAQLEKSRLLSDRFSAERPKGSFSTLEIQRTEQGDSAMYLCASSHSGGRVYNEQFFGPGTRLTVL.

The chain uses TRBV6-1 and TRBJ2-1, with TRBD2 matching over 9 bases. Germline values: CDR1 MNHNS, CDR2 SASEGT. V dropped 2 bases and J dropped 6; count of bases not matched to a gene: 11. The CDR3 is 17 amino acids. CDR3 bases: TGTGCCAGCAGTGAACAAGCGCGGGGGGGCCGATCCAATGAGCAGTTCTTC. This translates into CASSEQARGGRSNEQFF.

This chain joins TRBV11-3 and TRBJ2-1; 7 nucleotides agree with TRBD2. CDR1 is SGHNT and CDR2 is YENEEA in the germline V gene. The trim removed 6 bases at V and 3 bases at J, leaving 8 bases unmatched. This CDR3 spans 15 amino acids. CDR3 sequence reads: CASSSVAGLYNEQFF. Here the CDR3 DNA reads TGTGCCAGCAGTTCAGTAGCGGGCCTCTACAATGAGCAGTTCTTC.

The rearrangement links TRBV6-5 to TRBJ2-7; possibly TRBD2 for D (5 bases). The CDR3 has 14 residues. V lost 2 bases, J lost 5 bases, and 13 bases lay in between. Germline V CDR1 and CDR2: MNHEY, SVGAGI. The CDR3 here is CASSYSMPSHEQYF. The CDR3 DNA follows: TGTGCCAGCAGTTACAGTATGCCTAGCCACGAGCAGTACTTC.

The chain combines TRBV6-6 with TRBJ2-2; the D gene is possibly TRBD2 (6 bases). V was trimmed by 7 bases and J by 4 bases, leaving 19 bases between them. The CDR3 runs to 16 residues. Germline CDR1 MNHNY, CDR2 SVGAGI (reference sequence). The CDR3 protein is CASTPPETRGTGELFF. CDR3 nucleotide sequence: TGTGCCAGCACCCCCCCCGAGACTAGGGGCACCGGGGAGCTGTTTTTT.

The chain is built from TRBV6-5 and TRBJ1-5; TRBD1 agrees at 8 bases. CDR1 and CDR2 (germline): MNHEY, SVGAGI. V trimming: 4 bases; J trimming: 6 bases; junction bases outside the gene matches: 5. CDR3 length equals 14 residues. As DNA, the CDR3 is TGTGCCAGCAGTTTTGGACAGGGCAGTCAGCCCCAGCATTTT. It is translated as CASSFGQGSQPQHF.

The chain links TRBV6-5 to TRBJ1-5, with TRBD1 identical over 7 bases. This CDR3 comprises 15 residues. Germline V gene data show CDR1 as MNHEY and CDR2 as SVGAGI. V lost 0 bases, J lost 3 bases, and 2 bases stayed unmatched. In DNA form, the CDR3 reads TGTGCCAGCAGTTACTCGGGACAGATCAATCAGCCCCAGCATTTT. Its translation: CASSYSGQINQPQHF.

The chain links TRBV29-1 to TRBJ2-2; a weak D match, TRBD1 (5 bases). Trimming cost V 4 bases and J 5 bases, with 11 bases left between them. The CDR3 spans 13 residues. Germline assignment: CDR1 SQVTM and CDR2 ANQGSEA. DNA for the CDR3: TGCAGCGTTGTACAGGAGTGGACCGGGGAGCTGTTTTTT. It encodes CSVVQEWTGELFF.

The count of this clone is one. This rearrangement joins TRBV19 to TRBJ2-1, with D tentatively TRBD2 (6 bases). Germline V CDR1 and CDR2: LNHDA, SQIVND (reference sequence). V lost 8 bases and J lost 4, with 15 bases in between. This CDR3 spans 14 amino acids. CDR3 coding DNA: TGTGCCAGTTCTAGCGCCGGGCGGTACAATGAGCAGTTCTTC. Its protein is CASSSAGRYNEQFF.

The chain employs TRBV29-1 and TRBJ1-5; 10 bases map to TRBD1. The CDR3 loop spans 14 amino acids. CDR1 and CDR2 from the germline V gene are SQVTM and ANQGSEA. J lost 4 bases, V lost 6 bases, and 6 bases had no gene match. CDR3 sequence: CSVVDRGQNQPQHF. CDR3 nucleotide sequence: TGCAGCGTCGTCGACAGGGGGCAAAATCAGCCCCAGCATTTT.

The rearrangement joins TRBV11-2 to TRBJ1-1; perhaps TRBD1 as D (6 bases). Germline CDR1 is SGHAT and CDR2 is FQNNGV. The CDR3 loop spans 14 amino acids. Trimming pared 5 bases from V and 5 bases from J, leaving 15 bases between. CDR3 protein: CASSKAGRGTEAFF. CDR3 bases: TGTGCCAGCAGCAAGGCAGGGAGGGGGACTGAAGCTTTCTTT. Drawing the rest from reference TRBV11-2 and TRBJ1-1, the complete variable domain is EAGVAQSPRYKIIEKRQSVAFWCNPISGHATLYWYQQILGQGPKLLIQFQNNGVVDDSQLPKDRFSAERLKGVDSTLKIQPAKLEDSAVYLCASSKAGRGTEAFFGQGTRLTVV.

The genes are TRBV12-5 and TRBJ1-6; 9 bases fit TRBD1. The CDR3 has 15 amino acids. Germline V gene data show CDR1 as LGHNT and CDR2 as FRNRAP. The V gene end was trimmed by 6 bases and the J gene end by 10 bases; junction bases not matched to a gene: 10. CDR3 region: CASGAHTGGRSPLHF. The CDR3 DNA sequence: TGTGCTAGTGGCGCACATACAGGGGGCCGATCACCCCTCCACTTT.

The chain employs TRBV7-8 and TRBJ2-7; 11 nucleotides match TRBD2. The ends lost 5 bases at V and 2 bases at J; junction bases unmatched: 8. This CDR3 is built from 16 residues. Looked up from germline, CDR1 is SGHVS and CDR2 is FQNEAQ. The CDR3, as DNA: TGTGCCAGCAGCCGGAGACTAGCGGGAAGGACCTACGAGCAGTACTTC. Translation: CASSRRLAGRTYEQYF.